The 7 T cell receptor beta chains below all came from one sample that was sequenced in a study of T cells in Graves' hyperthyroidism and ophthalmopathy. Amplified TCR beta CDR3 regions came from RNA transcripts. The study used the HTBI primer set for a first-round RT-PCR of the TCR CDR3. TCRdb ran MiXCR on the multiplex PCR reads and lists one entry per CDR3 protein. This sample has roughly 350,000 distinct CDR3 sequences, with about 14% found just once. The sample consisted of blood. Every receptor here comes from a woman younger than 45 with Graves' hyperthyroidism.

J is TRBJ2-2 and V is TRBV28; possible D gene TRBD2, 6 bases. Trimming removed 7 bases from V and 7 bases from J, with 19 bases in between. The CDR3 is 15 residues long. From germline, CDR1 is MDHEN and CDR2 SYDVKM. CDR3 residues: CASTGLAELGGELFF. CDR3 nucleotide sequence: TGTGCCAGCACGGGTTTAGCGGAGCTGGGCGGGGAGCTGTTTTTT.

The chain carries TRBV7-8 and TRBJ2-7; possibly TRBD1 or TRBD2 for D (6 bases each). Germline lookup yields CDR1 SGHVS and CDR2 FQNEAQ. V shed 1 base and J shed 0 bases, with 13 bases lying between them. This CDR3 contains 16 residues. The CDR3 loop reads CASSLGGAPSSYEQYF. The CDR3 bases are TGTGCCAGCAGCTTAGGGGGGGCGCCTAGCTCCTACGAGCAGTACTTC.

The rearrangement joins TRBV3-1 to TRBJ1-5, with 7 positions matching TRBD1. CDR3 length equals 15 residues. The germline V gene has CDR1 LGHDT and CDR2 YNNKEL (reference sequence). With V trimmed by 3 bases and J by 6 bases, 8 bases remained unmatched. Here the CDR3 reads CASSQGGTEIQPQHF. CDR3 nucleotide sequence: TGTGCCAGCAGCCAGGGCGGGACAGAAATTCAGCCCCAGCATTTT.

This clonotype has ten or more counts. This sequence joins TRBV10-3 and TRBJ2-3, with D possibly being TRBD2 (5 bases). The CDR3 covers 15 residues. The ends were cut back, 4 bases at V and 0 bases at J, with 11 bases in the middle. Germline lookup yields CDR1 ENHRY and CDR2 SYGVKD. DNA of the CDR3: TGTGCCATCAGTGGTGACTATTCTAGCACAGATACGCAGTATTTT. It specifies CAISGDYSSTDTQYF.

This clonotype was found a few times. The chain uses TRBV20-1 and TRBJ2-1, with 8 bases fitting TRBD1. The length of the CDR3 is 15 residues. V was pared by 2 bases and J by 5 bases, with 8 bases of the junction left unmatched. Germline CDR1 is DFQATT and CDR2 is SNEGSKA (reference sequence). CDR3 sequence reads: CSARFRTGNNNEQFF. DNA for the CDR3: TGCAGTGCTAGATTCCGGACAGGGAACAACAATGAGCAGTTCTTC.

V usage is TRBV7-6 and J usage is TRBJ1-1; 7 bases map to TRBD1. CDR1 is SGHVS and CDR2 is FNYEAQ in the germline V gene. There are 15 residues in the CDR3. Trimming at V came to 4 bases and at J to 0 bases, leaving 5 bases not matched to a gene. CDR3 DNA: TGTGCCAGCAGCTACGGGACAGCAATGAACACTGAAGCTTTCTTT. Protein product: CASSYGTAMNTEAFF.

The chain has TRBV20-1 and TRBJ2-7; D possibly corresponds to TRBD2 (5 bases). Trimming took off 6 bases at V and 6 bases at J, with 21 bases between the two ends. Germline loops: CDR1 DFQATT, CDR2 SNEGSKA (reference sequence). This CDR3 is 14 amino acids long. The CDR3 DNA is TGCAGTGCCGCACGGCTAGCTTCTTCAATCGAGCAGTACTTC. This codes for CSAARLASSIEQYF.